This is a list of T cell receptor beta chains from one sample in a study of cytomegalovirus exposure and HLA in healthy donors. Clones were read by immunoSEQ multiplex PCR, and TCRdb kept only the in-frame ones, dropping some. The table includes about 140,000 clones, roughly three quarters detected once. The sequenced material came from PBMCs. The receptors here all came from a man younger than 45 in good health and CMV-seronegative. Both conserved end residues are part of each CDR3. A D gene is named only where the DNA matches it firmly.

j_call | d_call | v_call | cdr3_aa
TRBJ1-1 | - | TRBV15 | CATSRGQIEAFF
TRBJ1-5 | - | TRBV30 | CAWSGEENQPQHF
TRBJ2-3 | TRBD2 | TRBV7-8 | CASSPTRGLTSGRASGTDTQYF
TRBJ1-1 | TRBD1 | TRBV10-1 | CASSESITGVNTEAFF
TRBJ2-2 | TRBD2 | TRBV4-2 | CASSQEIRGRKNTGELFF
TRBJ1-4 | TRBD1 | TRBV5-6 | CASSHTGGLDEKLFF
TRBJ2-1 | TRBD1 | TRBV5-1 | CASTMTGGSYNEQFF
TRBJ2-3 | - | TRBV7-6 | CASSFLWEASTDTQYF
TRBJ2-3 | - | TRBV4-1 | CASSQGDGTGTSTDTQYF
TRBJ1-2 | TRBD1 | TRBV28 | CATVRDRGVFGYTF
TRBJ1-1 | TRBD1 | TRBV7-2 | CASSLAPGQVGNTEAFF
TRBJ2-5 | TRBD1 | TRBV2 | CASSYDKGQTYQETQYF
TRBJ2-3 | - | TRBV18 | CASSPLTTTSTDTQYF
TRBJ2-3 | TRBD2 | TRBV6-4 | CASSVSGSTDTQYF
TRBJ1-1 | TRBD1 | TRBV9 | CASSAGTGNQAFF
TRBJ1-2 | TRBD1 | TRBV29-1 | CSVVGTGTPGYGYTF
TRBJ2-1 | TRBD1 | TRBV5-1 | CARRKFTGQGANEQFF
TRBJ2-7 | TRBD1 | TRBV7-9 | CASSSSLMTGGPYEQYF
TRBJ2-1 | - | TRBV6-1 | CASSLQGLGQFF
TRBJ1-1 | TRBD1 | TRBV5-6 | CASSFQGATEAFF
TRBJ1-1 | TRBD1 | TRBV2 | CASSALTGGLTEAFF
TRBJ1-3 | TRBD1 | TRBV28 | CASSQWTGGNSGNTIYF
TRBJ2-7 | TRBD1 | TRBV13 | CASSFGTGNNYEQYF
TRBJ2-5 | TRBD2 | TRBV14 | CASSHLPGLAAQETQYF
TRBJ1-2 | - | TRBV27 | CASSNLGHYGYTF
TRBJ2-7 | - | TRBV27 | CASSQADSYEQYF
TRBJ2-2 | TRBD2 | TRBV2 | CASIGRERGGELFF
TRBJ2-3 | - | TRBV6-1 | CASSDLTSTDTQYF
TRBJ2-3 | TRBD1 | TRBV29-1 | CTGQVGGTDTQYF
TRBJ2-1 | - | TRBV5-1 | CASSLSGWGGGGNEQFF
TRBJ2-3 | - | TRBV29-1 | CSVAGQSTDTQYF
TRBJ1-2 | TRBD1 | TRBV9 | CASSVVSTGVYGYTF
TRBJ1-1 | - | TRBV12-2 | CASRLMRFIEAFF
TRBJ2-1 | TRBD2 | TRBV4-1 | CASSHPPRVGQAGGPSYNEQFF
TRBJ2-5 | - | TRBV28 | CASSLRQPTGLQETQYF
TRBJ2-7 | TRBD2 | TRBV10-3 | CAISVAWTSVGEQYF
TRBJ1-2 | TRBD1 | TRBV7-3 | CASSPQGQNYGYTF
TRBJ2-2 | - | TRBV18 | CASSPYEGINTGELFF
TRBJ2-3 | - | TRBV5-1 | CASSLDDKLTDTQYF
TRBJ2-7 | TRBD1 | TRBV2 | CASSEARGQVPYEQYF
TRBJ1-1 | TRBD1 | TRBV10-1 | CASSEGTGGETEAFF
TRBJ1-4 | TRBD1 | TRBV6-1 | CASRGQGRDEKLFF
TRBJ2-2 | - | TRBV30 | CAWREGGLTGELFF
TRBJ2-3 | - | TRBV7-8 | CASTRTGSSSDTQYF
TRBJ1-3 | - | TRBV19 | CASTPPSLASHTIYF
TRBJ2-7 | - | TRBV5-6 | CASSSAGEQYF
- | TRBD1 | TRBV5-6 | CAIPGTGLVWCEQYF
TRBJ1-3 | - | TRBV4-2 | CASSSQTRGGGGSGNTIYF
TRBJ2-6 | - | TRBV27 | CASSPSGGGGANVLTF
TRBJ1-1 | - | TRBV2 | CASSEERPHPEAFF
TRBJ1-1 | - | TRBV27 | CASSSQGAKPNTEAFF
TRBJ2-4 | TRBD2 | TRBV5-6 | CASSLWLAGKNIQYF
TRBJ2-7 | TRBD1 | TRBV6-4 | CASSYQGQGLYEQYF
TRBJ2-3 | TRBD1 | TRBV7-2 | CASSPTRGLSTDTQYF
TRBJ2-3 | TRBD2 | TRBV5-5 | CASSAASGRVTDTQYF
TRBJ2-1 | TRBD2 | TRBV5-1 | CASSLGVSGSGEQFF
TRBJ2-7 | - | TRBV20-1 | CSAASYEQYF
TRBJ2-7 | - | TRBV19 | CASSAPGGSVGEQYF
TRBJ1-1 | - | TRBV5-8 | CASSLFPGAMNTEAFF
TRBJ2-1 | - | TRBV21-1 | CASSKTRLGRLDNEQFF